Given below is one T cell receptor beta chain in context. This sample was taken from a study of blood T cell repertoires in COVID-19. Overall study: Samples came from the United States, Italy and Spain, spanning acute and convalescent COVID-19. Sources were T cells, B-cell-depleted T cells, or PBMCs; the material itself was cDNA or gDNA.

Original methodology: For nucleated cells, counts were estimated from reference gene primer amplification. Only in-frame clones appear in the TCRdb table, and some are missing; sequencing was by immunoSEQ multiplex PCR. V and J calls and clone size come straight from that table; D and trimming were deduced from the DNA. The sample holds about 100,000 clones, 91% seen once. The sequenced sample consisted of peripheral blood. The TCR sequence derives from a man aged 45 to 65 with acute or convalescent COVID-19.

CDR3 bases: TGTGCCAGCAGTCTCTCGGTCGGGATCCCAACAGATACGCAGTATTTT. Translated: CASSLSVGIPTDTQYF. The chain has TRBV27 and TRBJ2-3, with a weak D call TRBD2 (5 bases). CDR1 MNHEY and CDR2 SMNVEV come from the germline V gene (reference sequence). This CDR3 has 16 residues. Trimming cost V 5 bases and J 3 bases, with 18 bases left between them.